This T cell receptor beta chain is drawn from a study of cytomegalovirus exposure and HLA in healthy donors (TCRdb year 2017). Notes on the research overall: In an earlier analysis of roughly 590 of the donors, about 260 Gb of sequence data and 100 million or so unique TCR beta sequences from about 179 million T cells were reported. Approximately 300 gigabases of sequencing data and tens of millions of unique TCR sequences were included in an early release covering around 600 HLA-typed donors. Of the approximately 400 genotyped donors, roughly 85% fell in the genetic ancestry cluster associated with self-reported Caucasian donors. The study was designed to test whether signatures of past pathogen exposure could be identified by cataloging public T cell receptors. The T cell repertoires of several hundred subjects were profiled by immunosequencing and related to cytomegalovirus serostatus. Along with the approximately 670-subject first cohort, a separate validation cohort of over a hundred different subjects was used. High-throughput TCR immunosequencing, statistical association of individual TCRs with disease status, and machine learning were combined to predict cytomegalovirus infection status. A later analysis re-analyzed previously published TCR beta repertoires from hundreds of donors and added high-resolution HLA genotyping to study TCR occurrence patterns. The later analysis used no new phenotypic data to find candidate immune exposures, relying instead on TCR beta sequences and their occurrence across donors. In an earlier analysis of about 590 of the donors, high-throughput TCR beta sequencing was used to judge whether each TCR beta V gene segment behaved as functional or pseudogenic. Donor age, sex, ethnicity and CMV serostatus were compiled alongside the repertoire data. In a later genetic analysis, genome-wide SNP genotypes for 398 of the 666 donors were used, and that subset was treated as a discovery cohort. All discovery cohort repertoires had been generated using a single sequencing platform. Class I and class II HLA loci were covered by the typing at four-digit resolution. Typing coverage differed by locus: A, B, C, DRB1 and DQB1 were typed in roughly 620-630 donors, DQA1 in approximately 520, DPA1 in 600 to 610, and DPB1 in 400 to 490. Roughly five DR-DQ haplotypes were treated as single units for association and clustering because of strong linkage in the cohort. Among 300 to 500 genotyped donors of the cohort, an average of roughly 230,000 unique TCR beta nucleotide sequences was sequenced per donor, of which roughly 18% were non-productive.

The cohort was made up of several hundred healthy bone marrow donors. All cohort members were sampled while nominally healthy, although unrecorded immune exposures were likely present. The donor tested CMV seronegative, placing the donor among the 300 to 450 seronegative members of the cohort. A peripheral blood sample was provided by each donor, and peripheral blood mononuclear cells were used for TCR beta sequencing. Genomic DNA was extracted from the blood cell samples with the Qiagen DNeasy Blood Extraction Kit. General conclusions and limits of the study: Assigning TCR associations to individual alleles was difficult when HLA alleles, especially DR and DQ, strongly co-occurred. In vitro tests confirmed that a few of the cytomegalovirus-associated TCR beta chains recognize cytomegalovirus antigens. According to a later analysis, most CMV-associated TCR beta chains appeared to be HLA-restricted, and the HLA associations seemed to be driven largely by CMV exposure. Because the 87-base-pair reads could not distinguish some IMGT-functional V segments, including TRBV6-2 and TRBV6-3, those segments were excluded. HLA typing was unavailable for some donors at each locus, so association tests used only the typed subset. The earlier analysis of fewer than 750 of the donors excluded 15 to 20 rarely observed V segments, including chromosome 9 orphons, because counts were too low. Cytomegalovirus status was reported to be diagnosed by the classifier with high specificity and sensitivity in both the original and validation cohorts. In a later analysis, TCR association rates were found to vary across HLA loci, with the most associated TCRs seen for DRB1 alleles and the fewest for HLA-C alleles. A cluster of highly shared sequence variants was judged likely to be a technical artifact of the sequencing pipeline. The cohort was sequenced for TCR beta chains only, and without alpha or paired-chain data the features that could be detected were limited. The study gave a list of under 200 TCR beta chains associated with cytomegalovirus. Several of the top co-occurrence clusters appeared to be linked to parvovirus B19, influenza, CMV and Epstein-Barr virus, according to a later analysis. Across donors, most TCR sequences were observed very rarely, whereas some public TCRs were present in many individuals. CMV serostatus was the only immune exposure information available for the cohort. In a later genetic analysis, a missense DCLRE1C variant was associated with V-gene and J-gene trimming of TCR beta chains, and the association was replicated in an independent cohort. A further reported finding was that TCR beta sequences accurately predicted the HLA-A and HLA-B alleles for most subjects in the first cohort. At a false discovery rate of 0.05, a later analysis linked around 17,000 TCR beta sequences to specific HLA alleles. In an earlier analysis of more than 450 of the donors, most TCR beta V segments were observed in productive rearrangements about 87% or about 30% of the time, broadly matching IMGT annotations. The authors suggested that the approach could potentially be generalized to other disease states and immunological phenotypes. A later genetic analysis reported fewer N-insertions in productive TCRs among donors in an Asian-associated ancestry cluster than the approximately 670-donor mean. Linkage disequilibrium might explain the correlated functional status among segregating V segments, but an unknown experimental factor could not be excluded. The presence/absence analyses assumed that sequencing depth was roughly uniform across donors, and that assumption may not be true. A later analysis found that HLA-associated TCR beta chains were more clonally expanded and had lower generation probabilities than equally common non-associated chains.

Library method: the immunoSEQ multiplex PCR assay. A mixture of 60 forward primers for TCR Vbeta segments and 13 reverse primers for TCR Jbeta segments was used in the multiplex PCR. A multiplex PCR assay on genomic DNA amplified the CDR3 region of rearranged TCR beta genes. The amplified TCR beta libraries were sequenced on the Illumina HiSeq System as 87-base-pair reads. In the authors' own workflow: Across the roughly 600 repertoires, a later analysis counted tens of millions of unique TCR beta chains, roughly 11 million of which were shared by at least two donors. Raw reads were error-corrected and collapsed into unique sequences with a nearest-neighbor algorithm that merged closely related sequences to remove PCR and sequencing errors. To assign V, D and J gene segments, CDR3 sequences were aligned to IMGT reference sequences. For a sequence to be retained, at least a six-nucleotide match to both a V gene segment and a J gene segment was required. Rearrangements were classified as productive when the CDR3 lacked stop codons and remained in frame with V and J, and all other rearrangements were classified as non-productive. CDR3 was defined by IMGT convention, running from the second conserved V-encoded cysteine to the conserved J-encoded phenylalanine. The earlier analysis of 587 of the donors excluded sequences that lacked an unambiguous match to a single V gene segment. In an earlier analysis of 450 to 700 of the donors, V segments were called functional above 56.7% productive rearrangements and were called segregating when the between-donor standard deviation exceeded 5%. A statistical classification framework was built for diagnosing cytomegalovirus status from the catalog of TCR beta chain sequences. In a later analysis, TCR nucleotide sequences were compared against IMGT/GENE-DB human TR gene sequences so that V and J genes could be assigned. A later analysis assigned CDR3 sequences and most-parsimonious VDJ recombination scenarios with the TCRdist pipeline. In a later analysis, every TCR beta chain was defined by the combination of its CDR3 amino acid sequence and its V-gene family, and reads without a unique V-gene family were dropped. A later analysis removed several hundred highly shared, low-generation-probability nucleotide sequences to deal with suspected cross-contamination and a sequencing artifact. A later analysis calculated a clonal expansion index for each public chain from normalized within-repertoire ranks of inferred template counts. Generation probabilities in a later analysis came from a VDJ recombination model fitted to out-of-frame rearrangements, and those results were checked against IGoR. A later analysis scored TCR-TCR, TCR-HLA and TCR-CMV co-occurrence with hypergeometric tests, applying a repertoire-size bias correction to TCR pairs. False discovery rates were estimated in a later analysis by permuting HLA or CMV assignments 20 times. In a later analysis, co-occurring TCRs were grouped with DBSCAN, and TCRdist sequence similarity was added when clustering was performed within HLA-allele-positive subsets. Repertoires with fewer than 30,000 or more than 120,000 public chains were left out of co-occurrence clustering, as were four to six repertoires with anomalous nucleotide sharing. Sourced from immuneACCESS, this table was stored by TCRdb with only in-frame sequences that have V and J called. A share of the clones is absent; for the studies checked, an unresolved V gene accounts for under half, and the remainder has no known explanation. V, J and clone size reflect that table, while D and trimming were determined from the DNA. In all, the sample holds under 200,000 clones, and approximately 62% of those were seen once. Roughly 1.5% of the sample rests with the top ten.

On this clone: This receptor's antigen is unknown. Within one base of it there is no much larger clone, and no base qualities were kept.

CDR1 and CDR2, looked up from the germline V gene (reference sequence), are SEHNR and FQNEAQ. Between the V and J ends, shortened by 6 bases and 0 bases respectively, the junction contains 13 bases. The CDR3 spans 15 residues, from the cysteine through the phenylalanine. The retained sequence is limited to the CDR3, 45 bases, with the frame set at the first base. Sample: PBMCs. The chain is made from TRBV7-9 and TRBJ2-3; TRBD2 is a possible D gene, resting on 6 matching bases. This clonotype was sampled from a man aged 50 or older in good health and CMV-seronegative. The DNA sequence is TGTGCCAGCAGTCCCGCGGGGATTAGCACAGATACGCAGTATTTT. This translates into CASSPAGISTDTQYF.